This TCR beta chain was retrieved from a study of a mutant IDH1 vaccine in newly diagnosed glioma. TCRdb's table, derived via immunoSEQ multiplex PCR, lists solely in-frame clones and lacks some. The sample contains about 69,000 clones, about 86% of which appear only once. Time point defined: baseline, week 1 (first vaccination visit). Treatment specified: pre-vaccination baseline after standard-of-care therapy. The CDR3 is 14 amino acids. V lost 3 bases to trimming and J lost 4 bases, with 9 bases between them. CDR1 is LGHNA, CDR2 YNFKEQ, per germline. The specimen was PBMCs, collected from a glioma patient treated with radiotherapy, temozolomide or both. The chain joins TRBV4-2 to TRBJ2-2; D unclear. The receptor was isolated from a man between 25 and 39 years old with glioma. CDR3 in DNA: TGTGCCAGCAGCCAGGTCCACGTCACCGGGGAGCTGTTTTTT. It is translated as CASSQVHVTGELFF.